The 8 T cell receptor beta chains given below trace back to one sample, sequenced in a study of low-dose radiotherapy and immunotherapy resistance in tumors. Time point in this sample: before trial treatment. Alpha and beta chains were covered, as first-strand cDNA relied on TRAV- and TRBV-specific primers. TCR amplification ran 20 PCR cycles using constant-region and V-primer adapter primers. TCRdb reprocessed the reads with MiXCR, giving one entry per CDR3 protein. This sample has 85,000 to 100,000 distinct CDR3 sequences, with 9.4% found just once. Sequencing used PBMCs, obtained before treatment. Receptor source: a male donor with prostate cancer.

This clonotype was detected ten times or more. V and J are TRBV7-2 and TRBJ2-3, with a possible D match to TRBD2 (5 bases). From germline, CDR1 is SGHTA and CDR2 FQGNSA. The CDR3 is made up of 13 amino acids. The V end lost 5 bases, the J end lost 6 bases, and 12 bases lay between the germline ends. The CDR3 is CASSPGRGDTQYF. CDR3 DNA: TGTGCCAGCAGCCCCGGACGCGGGGATACGCAGTATTTT.

In its sample, this clonotype was seen many times. This chain joins TRBV12-3 or TRBV12-4 and TRBJ2-3, with D tentatively TRBD1 (6 bases). CDR3 length equals 13 residues. Trimming took off 6 bases at V and 7 bases at J, with 14 bases between the two ends. The CDR3 protein is CASRPAGTNTQYF. The CDR3, as DNA: TGTGCCAGCAGGCCTGCCGGGACAAATACGCAGTATTTT.

This clonotype occurred many times. The CDR3 here is CSVGKSVNTEAFF. CDR3 nucleotides: TGCAGCGTTGGAAAGTCGGTGAACACTGAAGCTTTCTTT. The rearrangement joins TRBV29-1 to TRBJ1-1, with unresolved D. Germline lookup yields CDR1 SQVTM and CDR2 ANQGSEA. V shed 4 bases and J shed 0 bases, with 9 bases lying between them. The length of the CDR3 is 13 residues. Supplemented by reference TRBV29-1 and TRBJ1-1, the full variable domain reads SAVISQKPSRDICQRGTSLTIQCQVDSQVTMMFWYRQQPGQSLTLIATANQGSEATYESGFVIDKFPISRPNLTFSTLTVSNMSPEDSSIYLCSVGKSVNTEAFFGQGTRLTVV.

About this clonotype itself: Possible read error: a much larger clone is one base away. The chain recombines TRBV28 with TRBJ1-1; 7 bases match TRBD1. The CDR3 totals 14 residues. V gave up 7 bases and J gave up 0 bases; unmatched junction bases: 5. In germline, CDR1 is MDHEN, CDR2 SYDVKM. CDR3 DNA sequence: TGTGCCAGCAATGCCGGGACAGTGAACACTGAAGCTTTCTTT. Translated: CASNAGTVNTEAFF. Drawing the rest from reference TRBV28 and TRBJ1-1, the complete variable domain is DVKVTQSSRYLVKRTGEKVFLECVQDMDHENMFWYRQDPGLGLRLIYFSYDVKMKEKGDIPEGYSVSREKKERFSLILESASTNQTSMYLCASNAGTVNTEAFFGQGTRLTVV.

At least ten counts were recorded for this clonotype. The chain combines TRBV7-2 with TRBJ2-3; maybe TRBD2 (6 bases). Germline V CDR1 and CDR2: SGHTA, FQGNSA. CDR3 length: 19 residues. V gave up 3 bases and J gave up 3 bases, with 25 bases separating them. This chain's CDR3 is CASSLGGRRRGFRTDTQYF. The CDR3 DNA follows: TGTGCCAGCAGCTTGGGGGGACGTCGGAGGGGCTTTAGAACAGATACGCAGTATTTT.

This clonotype was recorded many times. The V call is TRBV12-3 or TRBV12-4, the J call TRBJ2-7; 8 positions agree with TRBD2. Trimming cost V 1 base and J 3 bases; bases outside gene matches: 11. The CDR3 spans 17 residues. CDR3 nucleotides: TGTGCCAGCAGTTTAGAAGTCTCGGGCGGGAGGCGCTACGAGCAGTACTTC. Protein: CASSLEVSGGRRYEQYF.

This clonotype was seen many times. The rearrangement links TRBV12-3 or TRBV12-4 to TRBJ1-1; D gene uncertain. With 3 bases removed from V and 0 bases from J, the gap between germline ends came to 8 bases. This CDR3 region has 14 residues. The CDR3 DNA reads TGTGCCAGCAGTTTGGCGGACTTGAACACTGAAGCTTTCTTT. This gives the protein CASSLADLNTEAFF.

This clonotype was seen many times. V and J are TRBV30 and TRBJ2-7; 7 nucleotides line up with TRBD1. Trimming at V came to 1 base and at J to 2 bases, leaving 2 bases not matched to a gene. This CDR3 is 13 amino acids long. Germline CDR1 reads GTSNPN; CDR2 reads SVGIG (reference sequence). The CDR3 reads CAWSGQGAYEQYF. In nucleotides, the CDR3 is TGTGCCTGGAGTGGCCAGGGGGCCTACGAGCAGTACTTC. The variable domain in full, with the rest retrieved from reference TRBV30 and TRBJ2-7, is SQTIHQWPATLVQPVGSPLSLECTVEGTSNPNLYWYRQAAGRGLQLLFYSVGIGQISSEVPQNLSASRPQDRQFILSSKKLLLSDSGFYLCAWSGQGAYEQYFGPGTRLTVT.